These T cell receptor beta chains were read from a single sample in a study of STAT5B mutations in CD4+ large granular lymphocyte leukemia. This table comes from immunoSEQ multiplex PCR, and its TCRdb copy is limited to in-frame clones, with some not included. The table lists 31,000 or so clones, roughly 77% of them singletons, with roughly 2% in the top ten. Sequenced: CD4+ T cells from blood buffy coats. Every receptor here comes from a human donor in good health. CDR3s include the opening cysteine and the closing phenylalanine or tryptophan. D genes are given only for firm matches. Only some rows state a clone size, as once, few, many or a class for expanded clones.

j_gene,abundance,d_gene,v_gene,CDR3aa,CDR3nt
TRBJ2-2,.,TRBD2,TRBV4-3,CASSQVYGAGAGELFF,TGCGCCAGCAGCCAAGTCTACGGGGCGGGAGCCGGGGAGCTGTTTTTT
TRBJ2-4,.,.,TRBV30,CAWSVPLQGLAKNIQYF,TGTGCCTGGAGTGTCCCCCTTCAGGGGCTAGCCAAAAACATTCAGTACTTC
TRBJ1-3,.,.,TRBV5-4,CASSLQVTPSSGNTIYF,TGTGCCAGCAGCTTGCAGGTGACTCCAAGCTCTGGAAACACCATATATTTT
TRBJ2-3,.,.,TRBV14,CASSPKRGGDTQYF,TGTGCCAGCAGCCCGAAGCGTGGGGGAGATACGCAGTATTTT
TRBJ1-1,few,TRBD1,TRBV7-9,CASSLYGQAEAFF,TGTGCCAGCAGCTTGTACGGACAGGCTGAAGCTTTCTTT
TRBJ2-2,.,.,TRBV6-5,CASSYGRNTGELFF,TGTGCCAGCAGTTACGGACGGAACACCGGGGAGCTGTTTTTT
TRBJ1-4,.,.,TRBV27,CASSLWGPDEKLFF,TGTGCCAGCAGTTTATGGGGGCCGGACGAAAAACTGTTTTTT
TRBJ2-3,once,.,TRBV5-1,CASSLAGGSTDTQYF,TGCGCCAGCAGCTTGGCTGGGGGGAGCACAGATACGCAGTATTTT
TRBJ2-5,.,.,TRBV6-5,CASSSPRGAQETQYF,TGTGCCAGCAGTTCCCCCAGGGGGGCCCAAGAGACCCAGTACTTC
TRBJ2-3,.,.,TRBV11-2,CASSQWGETAAHTQYF,TGTGCCAGCAGCCAATGGGGAGAGACCGCAGCACATACGCAGTATTTT
TRBJ1-1,few,.,TRBV9,CASSPTVGNTEAFF,TGTGCCAGCAGCCCCACAGTGGGGAACACTGAAGCTTTCTTT
TRBJ2-7,.,TRBD1,TRBV6-6,CASSYLGTGGGEGQYF,TGTGCCAGCAGTTATCTCGGGACAGGGGGCGGTGAGGGGCAGTACTTC
TRBJ2-7,once,.,TRBV7-2,CASSFTSAVAYEQYF,TGTGCCAGCAGCTTTACTTCGGCGGTTGCCTACGAGCAGTACTTC
TRBJ2-2,.,.,TRBV27,CAIPPGLGTGELFF,TGTGCCATCCCCCCAGGGCTGGGGACCGGGGAGCTGTTTTTT
TRBJ2-2,few,.,TRBV7-2,CASSPRTNTGELFF,TGTGCCAGCAGCCCCCGGACGAACACCGGGGAGCTGTTTTTT
TRBJ1-4,few,.,TRBV14,CASSARREKLFF,TGTGCCAGCAGCGCTCGGCGAGAAAAACTGTTTTTT
TRBJ2-5,.,TRBD2,TRBV9,CASSPGLAGKPETQYF,TGTGCCAGCAGCCCGGGACTAGCGGGCAAACCAGAGACCCAGTACTTC